This T cell receptor (beta chain) was identified in a study of shared clonotypes between healthy human individuals (dated by TCRdb to the early 2020s). At the level of the whole study: A few men and a couple of women, aged 18 to 49 years, made up the cohort. For each donor, CD4 naive and CD4 memory were each given three plates, CD8 naive was given two plates, and CD8 memory was given one plate. Blood TCR repertoires of roughly five healthy adults were deeply sequenced to estimate repertoire size and the extent of clonotype sharing between individuals. Different laboratories and diverse techniques were used to prepare libraries and sequence TCR repertoires, to increase sequencing depth and limit assay-specific biases. Each donor's leukapheresis produced roughly between roughly 0.85 and 9.5 billion PBMCs.

Using the deep immunoSEQ assay, TCR CDR3 regions were amplified from genomic DNA by multiplex PCR. Genomic DNA extracted from each cell subset was distributed evenly over all wells of several immunoSEQ 96-well plates, and each plate served as one replicate. For sorted subsets, about 200 ng genomic DNA, equal to 30,000 to 35,000 T cell genomes, was loaded into each replicate PCR. Purified libraries were measured with a Qubit 3.0 fluorometer, size-checked on a Bioanalyzer 2100, and measured again with the KAPA Library Quantification kit. Each immunoSEQ 96-well plate was sequenced on its own single-read 150-cycle Illumina NextSeq 550 flow cell. The published analysis was carried out like this. Because the immunoSEQ output held only junctional sequences and lacked quality scores, the filtering could not match the filtering applied to full-length reads. To assign V/J genes and CDR3, sequences were annotated using PyIR, a Python wrapper for IgBLAST v1.9, with IMGT germline references. Reads were removed for weak V/J assignments (E-value above 1e-6), missing CDR3, stop codons, out-of-frame junctions, or ambiguous translated residues. V3J clonotypes were defined by identical inferred V gene, J gene, and CDR3 amino acid sequence. Percentage overlap between repertoires was calculated by dividing the number of shared unique clonotypes by the size of the smaller repertoire. RTK rarefaction, the Chao1 estimator, and Recon v2.1 estimates of unobserved clonotypes were used to assess repertoire richness. OLGA was used to compute generation probabilities for all TCRbeta clonotypes that the gDNA method yielded from a few donors. TCRdb carries this immuneACCESS record with in-frame sequences only. Its versions omit some clonotypes, under half of them owing to an unresolved V gene in the studies checked, with the rest unexplained. V and J calls and clone size come straight from that table; D and trimming were deduced from the DNA. A total of a few million clones appear in this sample, around 95% of them only once. 0.13% of the sample is taken by the ten largest.

According to the germline V gene, CDR1 reads SGHTA and CDR2 reads FQGTGA. Trimming removed 4 bases from V and 1 base from J; the gene matches leave 8 bases unexplained. Counted from cysteine to phenylalanine, this CDR3 has 16 amino acids. Just CDR3 DNA is preserved here, 48 bases in frame from base 1. The donors were healthy, HIV-negative adults who had no recently reported acute infections or vaccinations. Every donor was a Caucasian adult living in Nashville, Tennessee, USA. Magnetic negative selection was used to enrich CD4+ T cells, after which naive cells were positively selected on CD45RA and the negative fraction became the memory subset. Blood was obtained by leukapheresis, after which PBMCs were separated by Ficoll-Histopaque density gradient centrifugation and cryopreserved in liquid nitrogen vapor phase. Analytical flow cytometry was used to check the purity and quantity of each magnetically sorted T cell population. Genomic DNA was isolated from each sorted fraction and quantified by UV absorbance on a Nanodrop 2000c.

Details on this clone: Its antigen target is currently unknown. No much larger clone is present one base from it, and per-base qualities are unavailable.

Study-wide conclusions, independent of this receptor: Clonotypes shared by all four sorted-subset donors showed higher generation probabilities than non-shared clonotypes. Incomplete sequencing was indicated by rarefaction of sorted-subset datasets, despite the large sequencing depth. When several donors were compared, the shared fraction of clonotypes was roughly 4.8% for naive CD4, roughly 3.4% for naive CD8, 2% to 2.5% for memory CD4, and less than 0.45% for memory CD8. Larger estimated clonotype richness was generally found for naive subsets than for memory subsets. Pairwise subsampling led to the expectation that sequencing depth would affect the degree of clonotype sharing among donors. Because the study included a small number of donors, the genetic and exposure-history diversity represented was limited. Sampling was restricted to blood, and TCR repertoires in tissues likely differ from the TCR repertoires found in blood.

The chain links TRBV7-3 with TRBJ2-5, with 8 bases in between that match TRBD2. The sequence was collected from a man between 18 and 29 years old in good health. Sequenced sample: naive CD4+ T cells sorted from blood. The cell subset or site label, read with the paper, signifies: CD45RA+ positively selected. The CDR3 corresponds to CASSSGLVPPQETQYF. The bases are TGTGCCAGCAGCTCGGGACTAGTCCCGCCCCAAGAGACCCAGTACTTC.